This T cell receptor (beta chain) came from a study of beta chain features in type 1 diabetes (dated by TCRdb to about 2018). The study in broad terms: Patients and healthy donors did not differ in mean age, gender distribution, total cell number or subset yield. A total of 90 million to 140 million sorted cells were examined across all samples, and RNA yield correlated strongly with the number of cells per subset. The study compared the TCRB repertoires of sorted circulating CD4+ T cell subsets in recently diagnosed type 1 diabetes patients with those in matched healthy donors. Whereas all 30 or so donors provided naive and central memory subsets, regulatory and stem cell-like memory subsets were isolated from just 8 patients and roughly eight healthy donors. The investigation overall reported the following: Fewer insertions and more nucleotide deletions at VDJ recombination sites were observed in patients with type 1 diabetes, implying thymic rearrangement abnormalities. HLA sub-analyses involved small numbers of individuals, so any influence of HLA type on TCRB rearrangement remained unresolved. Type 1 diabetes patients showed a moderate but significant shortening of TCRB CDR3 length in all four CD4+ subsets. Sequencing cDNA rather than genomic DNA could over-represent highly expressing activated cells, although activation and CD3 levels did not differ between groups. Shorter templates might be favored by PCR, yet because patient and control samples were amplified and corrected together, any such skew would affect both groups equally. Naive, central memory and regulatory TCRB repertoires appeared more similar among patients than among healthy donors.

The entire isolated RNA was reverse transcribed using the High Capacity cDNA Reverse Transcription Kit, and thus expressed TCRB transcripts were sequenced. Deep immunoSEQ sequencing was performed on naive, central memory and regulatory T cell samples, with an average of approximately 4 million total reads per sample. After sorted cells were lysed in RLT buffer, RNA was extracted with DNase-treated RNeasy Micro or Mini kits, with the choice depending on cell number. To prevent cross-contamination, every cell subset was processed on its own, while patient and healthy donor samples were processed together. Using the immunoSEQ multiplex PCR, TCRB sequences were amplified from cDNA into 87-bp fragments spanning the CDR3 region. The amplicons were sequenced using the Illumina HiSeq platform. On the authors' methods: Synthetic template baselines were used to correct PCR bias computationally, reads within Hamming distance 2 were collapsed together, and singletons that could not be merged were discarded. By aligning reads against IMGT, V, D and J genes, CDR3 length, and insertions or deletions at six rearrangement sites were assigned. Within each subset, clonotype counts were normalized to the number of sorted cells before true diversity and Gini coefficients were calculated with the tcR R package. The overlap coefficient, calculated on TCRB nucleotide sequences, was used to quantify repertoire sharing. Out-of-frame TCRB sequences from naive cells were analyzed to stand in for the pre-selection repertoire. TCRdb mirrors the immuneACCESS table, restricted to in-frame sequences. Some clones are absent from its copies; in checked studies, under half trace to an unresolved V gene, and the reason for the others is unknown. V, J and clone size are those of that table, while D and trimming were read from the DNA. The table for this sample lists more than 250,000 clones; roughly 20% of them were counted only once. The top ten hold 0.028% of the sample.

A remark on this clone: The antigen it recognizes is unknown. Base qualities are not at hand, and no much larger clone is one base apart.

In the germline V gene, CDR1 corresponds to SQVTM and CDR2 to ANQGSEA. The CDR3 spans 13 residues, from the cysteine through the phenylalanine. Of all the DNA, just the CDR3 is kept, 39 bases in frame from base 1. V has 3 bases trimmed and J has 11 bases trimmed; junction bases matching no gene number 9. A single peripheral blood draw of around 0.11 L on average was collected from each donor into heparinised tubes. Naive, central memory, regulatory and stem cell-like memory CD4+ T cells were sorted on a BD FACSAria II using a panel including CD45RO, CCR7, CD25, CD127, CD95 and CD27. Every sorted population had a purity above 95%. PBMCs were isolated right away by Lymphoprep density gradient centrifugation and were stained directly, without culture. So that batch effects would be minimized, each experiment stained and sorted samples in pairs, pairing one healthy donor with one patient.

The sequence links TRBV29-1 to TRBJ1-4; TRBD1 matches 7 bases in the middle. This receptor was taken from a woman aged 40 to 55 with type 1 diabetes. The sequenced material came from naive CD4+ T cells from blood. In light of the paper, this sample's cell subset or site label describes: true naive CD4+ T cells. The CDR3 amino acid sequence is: CSVEGQTSNKLFF. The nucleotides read TGCAGCGTTGAGGGACAGACTTCGAATAAACTGTTTTTT.